Here is one T cell receptor (beta chain) with its context. The antigen remains unidentified. The sample belongs to a study of early T cells in non-severe SARS-CoV-2 infection. Study at large: Sequencing of bulk RNA from unsorted whole blood was done, without chain pairing. Study findings and constraints: The VDJdb matching leaned toward anti-spike CD8 responses and overlooked private and CD4 specificities.

TCRdb analysed the 5' RACE reads with MiXCR anew, one entry per CDR3 protein. The table records 70,000 to 85,000 distinct CDR3 sequences, about an eighth of them present only once. V trimming: 4 bases; J trimming: 0 bases; junction bases outside the gene matches: 2. CDR1 is SGHTA, CDR2 FQGNSA, per germline. This CDR3 contains 17 residues. The receptor's source is an adult who was a healthcare worker with PCR-confirmed SARS-CoV-2 infection or an uninfected control (not recorded which). The chain recombines TRBV7-2 with TRBJ2-5, with 16 bases aligning to TRBD2. The sequencing sample was made of whole blood. CDR3 nucleotide sequence: TGTGCCAGCAGCTGGGGACTAGCGGGGGGGTACCAAGAGACCCAGTACTTC. As protein: CASSWGLAGGYQETQYF.